The text below deals with one T cell receptor (beta chain). Here immunoSEQ multiplex PCR was the method, and the copy in TCRdb shows in-frame clones only, minus some. The data hold 79,000 or so clones, with about 86% observed a single time. This sample stems from a study of blood T cell repertoires in COVID-19. J lost 5 bases, V lost 0 bases, and 5 bases had no gene match. Germline assignment: CDR1 LGHNA and CDR2 YSLEER. The CDR3 is 16 residues long. This sequence joins TRBV4-3 and TRBJ2-7, with 12 bases identical to TRBD2. What was sequenced was peripheral blood. This receptor was identified in a human donor in a cohort sampled during active COVID-19. CDR3 protein: CASSQDLASGGDEQYF. Written as DNA, the CDR3 is TGCGCCAGCAGCCAAGATTTGGCTAGCGGGGGGGACGAGCAGTACTTC.